A selection of T cell receptor beta chains follows, all from one sample in a study of shared clonotypes between healthy human individuals. TCRdb's table, derived via immunoSEQ multiplex PCR, lists solely in-frame clones and lacks some. The sample has about 980,000 clones, about three quarters seen once. The sample consisted of memory CD4+ T cells sorted from blood. The source of these receptors is a man aged 18 to 30 in good health. Both conserved end residues are part of each CDR3. Fields, in order: CDR3 protein, CDR3 DNA, J gene, D gene, CDR3 length, V gene, clone size. D genes are given only for firm matches. Where a row states a size, it is once, few, many or the class of an expanded clone; other rows omit it.

cdr3_aa: CSVAGTVYNEQFF
cdr3_nt: TGCAGCGTCGCCGGGACAGTATACAATGAGCAGTTCTTC
j_call: TRBJ2-1
d_call: TRBD1
cdr3_length: 13
v_call: TRBV29-1
clone_size: -

cdr3_aa: CASSATQGNTEAFF
cdr3_nt: TGTGCCAGCAGTGCGACTCAGGGGAACACTGAAGCTTTCTTT
j_call: TRBJ1-1
d_call: -
cdr3_length: 14
v_call: TRBV2
clone_size: few

cdr3_aa: CARSLFWDRENNQPQHF
cdr3_nt: TGTGCCAGAAGCTTGTTTTGGGACAGGGAAAACAATCAGCCCCAGCATTTT
j_call: TRBJ1-5
d_call: TRBD1
cdr3_length: 17
v_call: TRBV5-3
clone_size: -

cdr3_aa: CAWSVSSGTANYGYTF
cdr3_nt: TGTGCCTGGAGTGTAAGTTCCGGGACAGCTAACTATGGCTACACCTTC
j_call: TRBJ1-2
d_call: TRBD1
cdr3_length: 16
v_call: TRBV30
clone_size: -

cdr3_aa: CASSQGEGGGHQPQHF
cdr3_nt: TGCGCCAGCAGCCAAGGGGAGGGAGGGGGGCATCAGCCCCAGCATTTT
j_call: TRBJ1-5
d_call: -
cdr3_length: 16
v_call: TRBV4-1
clone_size: few

cdr3_aa: CASSLAPLVSLGKEAFF
cdr3_nt: TGTGCCAGCAGCTTGGCCCCCTTAGTTTCTCTGGGCAAAGAAGCTTTCTTT
j_call: TRBJ1-1
d_call: -
cdr3_length: 17
v_call: TRBV5-6
clone_size: -

cdr3_aa: CASSWGERDTQYF
cdr3_nt: TGTGCCAGCAGTTGGGGGGAACGGGATACGCAGTATTTT
j_call: TRBJ2-3
d_call: -
cdr3_length: 13
v_call: TRBV6-5
clone_size: -

cdr3_aa: CSVDHRGPTGYTF
cdr3_nt: TGCAGCGTTGATCACAGGGGCCCGACAGGCTACACCTTC
j_call: TRBJ1-2
d_call: TRBD1
cdr3_length: 13
v_call: TRBV29-1
clone_size: many

cdr3_aa: CASSLDRDKNIQYF
cdr3_nt: TGTGCCAGCAGCTTAGACCGGGACAAAAACATTCAGTACTTC
j_call: TRBJ2-4
d_call: -
cdr3_length: 14
v_call: TRBV7-9
clone_size: -

cdr3_aa: CASSQGWTSGKNTQYF
cdr3_nt: TGCGCCAGCAGCCAAGGATGGACTAGCGGAAAGAACACGCAGTATTTT
j_call: TRBJ2-3
d_call: TRBD2
cdr3_length: 16
v_call: TRBV4-3
clone_size: -

cdr3_aa: CATSRGGASYEQYF
cdr3_nt: TGTGCCACCAGCAGGGGCGGGGCCTCATACGAGCAGTACTTC
j_call: TRBJ2-7
d_call: -
cdr3_length: 14
v_call: TRBV15
clone_size: -

cdr3_aa: CASRRGGLYNEQFF
cdr3_nt: TGTGCCAGCAGGCGGGGGGGCCTCTACAATGAGCAGTTCTTC
j_call: TRBJ2-1
d_call: TRBD2
cdr3_length: 14
v_call: TRBV28
clone_size: -

cdr3_aa: CASSPPSFAYNSPLHF
cdr3_nt: TGTGCCAGCTCACCACCGTCTTTCGCCTATAATTCACCCCTCCACTTT
j_call: TRBJ1-6
d_call: -
cdr3_length: 16
v_call: TRBV18
clone_size: -

cdr3_aa: CASTGGSSQNTGELFF
cdr3_nt: TGTGCCAGCACTGGGGGGAGTAGCCAAAACACCGGGGAGCTGTTTTTT
j_call: TRBJ2-2
d_call: -
cdr3_length: 16
v_call: TRBV2
clone_size: -

cdr3_aa: CASSEGQSQTQYF
cdr3_nt: TGTGCCAGCAGTGAGGGACAGTCCCAGACCCAGTACTTC
j_call: TRBJ2-5
d_call: TRBD1
cdr3_length: 13
v_call: TRBV2
clone_size: -